Below are 19 T cell receptor beta chains sequenced from a single sample in a study of radiotherapy plus CTLA-4 blockade in lung cancer. The data were produced by immunoSEQ multiplex PCR, yet TCRdb's version contains in-frame clones alone and is incomplete. The sample records some 66,000 clones, around 81% being singletons. The input for sequencing was peripheral blood, taken from a patient treated with radiotherapy plus ipilimumab. These receptors were obtained from a human donor with non-small cell lung cancer who had a partial response to radiotherapy plus ipilimumab.

This clone showed up just a few times. V is TRBV5-8 and J is TRBJ2-7; 8 bases map to TRBD2. The ends lost 1 base at V and 4 bases at J; junction bases unmatched: 4. CDR3 length: 14 residues. From germline, CDR1 is SGHTS and CDR2 YDEGEE. This chain's CDR3 is CASSLREGIYEQYF. As DNA, the CDR3 is TGTGCCAGCAGCTTGCGGGAGGGCATTTACGAGCAGTACTTC.

This rearrangement joins TRBV7-3 to TRBJ2-1; D not certain. CDR1 is SGHTA and CDR2 is FQGTGA in the germline V gene. The CDR3 spans 13 residues. Trimming stripped 4 bases from V and 4 bases from J, with 8 bases between. DNA of the CDR3: TGTGCCAGCAGCTCCTCTCAGTACAATGAGCAGTTCTTC. Translation: CASSSSQYNEQFF.

V usage is TRBV7-3 and J usage is TRBJ2-3, with D hard to call. Germline lookup yields CDR1 SGHTA and CDR2 FQGTGA. Trimming stripped 5 bases from V and 2 bases from J, with 8 bases between. The CDR3 contains 13 residues. CDR3 nucleotides: TGTGCCAGCAGCCCAGAAATCACAGATACGCAGTATTTT. Amino acids: CASSPEITDTQYF. Variable domain in full (rest from reference TRBV7-3 and TRBJ2-3): GAGVSQTPSNKVTEKGKYVELRCDPISGHTALYWYRQSLGQGPEFLIYFQGTGAADDSGLPNDRFFAVRPEGSVSTLKIQRTERGDSAVYLCASSPEITDTQYFGPGTRLTVL.

The chain employs TRBV7-9 and TRBJ2-1, with D perhaps matching TRBD1 (6 bases). V lost 0 bases and J lost 4, with 10 bases in between. Germline CDR1 is SEHNR and CDR2 is FQNEAQ (reference sequence). The CDR3 is made up of 15 amino acids. The chain's CDR3 is CASSLARGGYNEQFF. Here the CDR3 DNA reads TGTGCCAGCAGCTTAGCGCGAGGGGGTTACAATGAGCAGTTCTTC.

The chain has TRBV7-2 and TRBJ2-1; the D gene is possibly TRBD2 (6 bases). The CDR3 length is 15 residues. Trimming removed 2 bases from V and 7 bases from J, with 15 bases in between. Looked up from germline, CDR1 is SGHTA and CDR2 is FQGNSA. For the CDR3, the DNA is TGTGCCAGCAGCTTAATCGCGGGATTGGAGAATGAGCAGTTCTTC. Its protein is CASSLIAGLENEQFF.

Details on this clone: One end of the junction does not line up with germline, which may come from a read error. This chain joins TRBV28 and TRBJ1-2; maybe TRBD1 (5 bases). The V gene's germline CDR1 is MDHEN and CDR2 SYDVKM. CDR3 size: 16 residues. The CDR3 bases are TGTGCCAGCGGTTTTCTCACCGGAGGGGACAACTATGGCTACACCTTC. Its protein is CASGFLTGGDNYGYTF.

The J gene is TRBJ2-7, the V gene TRBV28; TRBD1 matches at 8 bases. V gave up 7 bases and J gave up 2 bases; unmatched junction bases: 4. The CDR3 extends over 13 amino acids. Per germline, CDR1 MDHEN and CDR2 SYDVKM. CDR3 in amino acids: CASTPGQAYEQYF. The CDR3 bases are TGTGCCAGCACTCCGGGACAGGCCTACGAGCAGTACTTC.

The rearrangement uses TRBV19 and TRBJ1-2; possible D gene TRBD1, 6 bases. Germline V CDR1 and CDR2: LNHDA, SQIVND (reference sequence). V was trimmed by 5 bases and J by 4 bases, leaving 11 bases between them. There are 13 residues in the CDR3. The CDR3 coding sequence is TGTGCCAGTAGTGCCGGGACAACCTATGGCTACACCTTC. It translates to CASSAGTTYGYTF.

The CDR3 sequence is CASTTTGGSRDEQFF. CDR3 nucleotide sequence: TGTGCCAGCACCACGACGGGCGGGAGTAGGGATGAGCAGTTCTTC. The chain carries TRBV28 and TRBJ2-1; TRBD2 matches 7 bases. Per germline, CDR1 MDHEN and CDR2 SYDVKM. Germline trimming cut 7 bases from V and 8 bases from J; bases unmatched to any gene: 14. The CDR3 is 15 residues long.

The chain uses TRBV4-1 and TRBJ2-2; TRBD1 matches at 7 bases. The length of the CDR3 is 14 residues. Germline V gene lookup returns CDR1 MGHRA and CDR2 YSYEKL. V was clipped by 3 bases and J by 6 bases; unmatched bases: 4. CDR3 residues: CASSQGQGAGELFF. CDR3 DNA sequence: TGCGCCAGCAGCCAGGGGCAGGGGGCCGGGGAGCTGTTTTTT.

V is TRBV14 and J is TRBJ1-1; TRBD1 is a possible D gene (5 bases). The CDR3 consists of 16 residues. Trimming left V 6 bases short and J 2 bases short, with 19 bases between. Germline CDR1 reads SGHDN; CDR2 reads FVKESK. The CDR3 region has the DNA TGTGCCAGCAGACCGGGGGGGTCTCCCGGCAACACTGAAGCTTTCTTT. Protein sequence: CASRPGGSPGNTEAFF.

The chain recombines TRBV5-1 with TRBJ2-7; 8 bases agree with TRBD1. There are 16 residues in the CDR3. The V segment lost 0 bases and the J segment 9 bases; nucleotides outside the gene matches: 14. Germline assignment: CDR1 SGHRS and CDR2 YFSETQ. The CDR3 coding sequence is TGCGCCAGCAGCTTGGCCCTGACAGGGGATCGCTCGGGGCAGTACTTC. Translation: CASSLALTGDRSGQYF. The entire variable domain, with the rest obtained from reference TRBV5-1 and TRBJ2-7, is as follows: KAGVTQTPRYLIKTRGQQVTLSCSPISGHRSVSWYQQTPGQGLQFLFEYFSETQRNKGNFPGRFSGRQFSNSRSEMNVSTLELGDSALYLCASSLALTGDRSGQYFGPGTRLTVT.

The genes are TRBV14 and TRBJ2-5, with a tentative D call TRBD1 (5 bases). This CDR3 is built from 14 residues. V was shortened by 4 bases and J by 3 bases, with 12 bases between the two germline ends. Germline CDR1 is SGHDN and CDR2 is FVKESK. Here the CDR3 reads CASSLLVGEETQYF. Here the CDR3 DNA reads TGTGCCAGCAGCCTATTAGTAGGGGAAGAGACCCAGTACTTC.

V and J are TRBV9 and TRBJ2-3; 10 bases are shared with TRBD2. Trimming took 1 base from V and 6 from J; bases not matched to a gene: 2. CDR1 and CDR2 (germline): SGDLS, YYNGEE. The CDR3 contains 14 residues. Here the CDR3 reads CASSVNSGRDTQYF. The DNA for the CDR3 is TGTGCCAGCAGCGTAAATAGCGGGAGGGATACGCAGTATTTT. The full variable domain, rest sourced from reference TRBV9 and TRBJ2-3, is DSGVTQTPKHLITATGQRVTLRCSPRSGDLSVYWYQQSLDQGLQFLIQYYNGEERAKGNILERFSAQQFPDLHSELNLSSLELGDSALYFCASSVNSGRDTQYFGPGTRLTVL.

This chain links TRBV5-1 with TRBJ2-5; D is perhaps TRBD2 (5 bases). The J call could be wrong; TRBJ2-7 is a better fit for the DNA end. The CDR3 is made up of 15 amino acids. Germline assignment: CDR1 SGHRS and CDR2 YFSETQ. CDR3 loop: CASSLNGLTAYEQYF. The CDR3 nucleotides are TGCGCCAGCAGCTTAAATGGACTGACCGCCTACGAGCAGTACTTC.

The genes are TRBV25-1 and TRBJ2-7; D is unresolved. Germline V gives CDR1 MGHDK, CDR2 SYGVNS. This CDR3 has 11 amino acids. Trimming cost V 2 bases and J 9 bases, with 8 bases left between them. The CDR3 sequence: CASSEGVRQYF. DNA of the CDR3: TGTGCCAGCAGTGAAGGAGTTCGGCAGTACTTC.

This sequence joins TRBV5-4 and TRBJ1-2; the D is unclear. V shed 4 bases and J shed 5 bases, with 21 bases lying between them. The CDR3 totals 16 residues. Germline V gene sequence: CDR1 SGHNT, CDR2 YYREEE (reference sequence). DNA for the CDR3: TGTGCCAGCAGCCCGCCGGGAAGCCCGAATAATTATGGCTACACCTTC. This sequence encodes CASSPPGSPNNYGYTF.

The gene calls are TRBV19 and TRBJ1-5; D not resolved. The germline gives CDR1 LNHDA, CDR2 SQIVND (reference sequence). The CDR3 is 13 amino acids. The V end lost 2 bases, the J end lost 4 bases, and 6 bases lay between the germline ends. Written as DNA, the CDR3 is TGTGCCAGTAGTATATCCAGAAATCAGCCCCAGCATTTT. It yields the protein CASSISRNQPQHF.

The gene calls are TRBV30 and TRBJ1-2, with no clear D. Per the germline V gene, CDR1 is GTSNPN and CDR2 is SVGIG (reference sequence). CDR3 length: 13 residues. Trimming took 4 bases from V and 7 from J, leaving 16 bases between them. The CDR3 sequence is CAWTIRVTGGYTF. The CDR3 nucleotides are TGTGCCTGGACCATCCGGGTTACGGGTGGCTACACCTTC.